This T cell receptor beta chain appears in the sequencing data of a study of control samples from healthy donors and cancer patients (dated by TCRdb to 2019 to 2021). From the cysteine through the phenylalanine, the CDR3 covers 16 amino acids. The read is trimmed to its CDR3 DNA, 48 bases read in frame from base 1. CDR1 and CDR2 are drawn from the germline V gene: SGHDT, YYEEEE. For this chain, trimming is 4 bases at the V end and 2 bases at the J end, and the number of junction bases without a gene match is 7. Concerning this clone itself: Its antigen remains unidentified. Per-base qualities were not stored, and no clone one base away is much larger.

The library was produced with the immunoSEQ multiplex PCR assay. Here the immuneACCESS table is served through TCRdb, limited to in-frame sequences with V and J called. Missing clones are a known gap in these copies; in checked studies unresolved V genes cover under half, and the rest lacks a known reason. The sample table lists around 150,000 clones, approximately 90% of them with a count of one. The ten biggest clones cover about 12% of the sample. The sequencing input was blood. The chain is assembled from TRBV5-6 and TRBJ1-4, with TRBD1 matching 8 junction bases. This receptor was identified in a man aged 25-45 years in good health. The nucleotide sequence reads TGTGCCAGCAGCCCCTCAGGACAGGGCACTAATGAAAAACTGTTTTTT. This codes for CASSPSGQGTNEKLFF.